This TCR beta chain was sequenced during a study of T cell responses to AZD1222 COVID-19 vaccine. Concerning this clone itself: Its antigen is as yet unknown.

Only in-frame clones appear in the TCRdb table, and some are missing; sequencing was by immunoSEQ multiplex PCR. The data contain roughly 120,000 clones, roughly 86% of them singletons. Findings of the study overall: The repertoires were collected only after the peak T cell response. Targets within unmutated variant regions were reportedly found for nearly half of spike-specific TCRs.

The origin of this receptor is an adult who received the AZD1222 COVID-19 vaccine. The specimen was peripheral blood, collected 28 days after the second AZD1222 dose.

CDR3 region: CASSFPGQGKSYTF. In DNA, the CDR3 is TGTGCCAGCAGCTTCCCGGGACAGGGAAAAAGCTACACCTTC. The chain couples TRBV5-4 to TRBJ1-2; TRBD1 matches at 9 bases. CDR1 SGHNT and CDR2 YYREEE come from the germline V gene (reference sequence). The CDR3 loop spans 14 amino acids. J lost 9 bases, V lost 2 bases, and 8 bases had no gene match.